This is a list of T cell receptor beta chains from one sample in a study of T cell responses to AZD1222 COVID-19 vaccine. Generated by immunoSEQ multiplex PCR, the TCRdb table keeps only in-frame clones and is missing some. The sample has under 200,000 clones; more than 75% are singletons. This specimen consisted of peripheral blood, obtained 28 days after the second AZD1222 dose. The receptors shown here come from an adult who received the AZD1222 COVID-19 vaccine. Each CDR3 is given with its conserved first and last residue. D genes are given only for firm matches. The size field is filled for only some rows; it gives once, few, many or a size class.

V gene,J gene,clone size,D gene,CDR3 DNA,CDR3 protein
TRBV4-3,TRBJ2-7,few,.,TGCGCCAGCAGCCAAGATGGTCACCCCGGTTACGAGCAGTACTTC,CASSQDGHPGYEQYF
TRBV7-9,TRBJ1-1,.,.,TGTGCCAGCAGCTTGCAGACAGAAGCTTTCTTT,CASSLQTEAFF
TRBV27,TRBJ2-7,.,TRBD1,TGTGCCAGCCGGACAGGGGCCGTCTACGAGCAGTACTTC,CASRTGAVYEQYF
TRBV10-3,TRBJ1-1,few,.,TGTGCCATCAGTGAGCCAACCTTGGACGGCACTGAAGCTTTCTTT,CAISEPTLDGTEAFF
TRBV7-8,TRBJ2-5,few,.,TGTGCCAGCATCAACGGAGGTACGGGTAGCCAGTACTTC,CASINGGTGSQYF
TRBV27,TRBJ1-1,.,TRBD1,TGTGCCAGCAGTTTATCCACAGACAGGGTCACTGAAGCTTTCTTT,CASSLSTDRVTEAFF
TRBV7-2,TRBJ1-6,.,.,TGTGCCAGCAGCCGACGGGGTATTTCACCCCTCCACTTT,CASSRRGISPLHF
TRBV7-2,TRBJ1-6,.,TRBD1,TGTGCCAGCAGCTTACTACAGGGGCAGAATTCACCCCTCCACTTT,CASSLLQGQNSPLHF
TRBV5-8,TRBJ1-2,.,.,TGTGCCAGCAGCTTGGTTGTTACCTCGATTTCGATCTATGGCTACACCTTC,CASSLVVTSISIYGYTF
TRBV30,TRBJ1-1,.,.,TGTGCCTGGATCGCGTTATCCCCTGAAGCTTTCTTT,CAWIALSPEAFF
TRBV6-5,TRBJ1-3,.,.,TGTGCCAGCAGTTCGCGCTCAGGAAACACCATATATTTT,CASSSRSGNTIYF
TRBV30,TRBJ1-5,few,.,TGTGCCTGGGGACCCGGGTACAATCAGCCCCAGCATTTT,CAWGPGYNQPQHF
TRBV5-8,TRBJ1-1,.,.,TGTGCCAGCAGCTTGGGTCTTAACACTGAAGCTTTCTTT,CASSLGLNTEAFF
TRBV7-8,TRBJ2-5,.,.,TGTGCCAGCAGCCGAGGGGGGGCAACGACCCACGAGACCCAGTACTTC,CASSRGGATTHETQYF
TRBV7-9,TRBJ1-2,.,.,TGTGCCAGCAGTCGAGGGGCGGATGGCTACACCTTC,CASSRGADGYTF
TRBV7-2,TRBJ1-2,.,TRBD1,TGTGCCAGCAGCTTGAGGGGGCCCGCGGACTATGGCTACACCTTC,CASSLRGPADYGYTF
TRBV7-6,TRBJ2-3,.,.,TGTGCCAGCAGTCCCGGGAACTATCGGACAGATACGCAGTATTTT,CASSPGNYRTDTQYF
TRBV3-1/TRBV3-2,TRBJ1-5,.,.,TGTGCCAGCAGCCAAGGTGTTGGGAGCAATCAGCCCCAGCATTTT,CASSQGVGSNQPQHF
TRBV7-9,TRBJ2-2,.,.,TGTGCCAGCAGCCCACGGGCAGGGGAAACCGGGGAGCTGTTTTTT,CASSPRAGETGELFF
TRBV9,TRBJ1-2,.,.,TGTGCCAGCAGCGCCGGGGCCTATGGCTACACCTTC,CASSAGAYGYTF
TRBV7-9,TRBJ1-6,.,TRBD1,TGTGCCATGAGCCGGGACAGGGGTTCACCCCTCCACTTT,CAMSRDRGSPLHF
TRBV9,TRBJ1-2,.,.,TGTGCCAGCAGCGCGGGGAGCAGGGTTTACCTTAACTATGGCTACACCTTC,CASSAGSRVYLNYGYTF
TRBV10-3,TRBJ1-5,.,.,TGTGCCATCAGCCCAACAGTCCCCCAGGGCCAGCCCCAGCATTTT,CAISPTVPQGQPQHF
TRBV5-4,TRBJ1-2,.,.,TGTGCCAGCAGCTTGGATGCAGTTGCTAACTATGGCTACACCTTC,CASSLDAVANYGYTF
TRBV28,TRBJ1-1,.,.,TGTGCCAGCAGTTTACGCCCGGATGCCACTGAAGCTTTCTTT,CASSLRPDATEAFF
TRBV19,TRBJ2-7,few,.,TGTGCCCGAGTCTGGGGGTCGTCCTCCTACGAGCAGTACTTC,CARVWGSSSYEQYF
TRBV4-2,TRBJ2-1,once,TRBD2,TGTGCCAGCAGCCAAGGGCTGAGCAGCGGGGGGGCCTACAATGAGCAGTTCTTC,CASSQGLSSGGAYNEQFF
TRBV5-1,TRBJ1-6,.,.,TGCGCCAGCAGTTTGGGCGGGTCTTTTGATTCACCCCTCCACTTT,CASSLGGSFDSPLHF
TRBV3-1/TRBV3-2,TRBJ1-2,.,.,TGTGCCAGCAGCCAGGGTGGTTTGTATGGCTACACCTTC,CASSQGGLYGYTF
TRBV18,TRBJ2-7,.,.,TGTGCCAGCTCAAGGTCTTGGGGGGATCCCTACGAGCAGTACTTC,CASSRSWGDPYEQYF